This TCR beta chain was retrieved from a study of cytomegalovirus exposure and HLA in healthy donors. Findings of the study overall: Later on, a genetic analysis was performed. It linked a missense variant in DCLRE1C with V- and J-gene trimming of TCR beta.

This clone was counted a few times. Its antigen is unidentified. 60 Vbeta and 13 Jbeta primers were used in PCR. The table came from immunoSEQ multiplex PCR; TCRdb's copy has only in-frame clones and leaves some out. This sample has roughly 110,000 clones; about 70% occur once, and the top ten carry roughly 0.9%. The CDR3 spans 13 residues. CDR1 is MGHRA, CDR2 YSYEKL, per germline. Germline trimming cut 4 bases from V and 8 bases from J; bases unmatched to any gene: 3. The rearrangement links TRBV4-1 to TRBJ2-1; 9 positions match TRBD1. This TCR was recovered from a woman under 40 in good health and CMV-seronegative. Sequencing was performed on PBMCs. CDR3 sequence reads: CASSRTGADEQFF. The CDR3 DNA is TGCGCCAGCAGCCGGACAGGGGCGGATGAGCAGTTCTTC.